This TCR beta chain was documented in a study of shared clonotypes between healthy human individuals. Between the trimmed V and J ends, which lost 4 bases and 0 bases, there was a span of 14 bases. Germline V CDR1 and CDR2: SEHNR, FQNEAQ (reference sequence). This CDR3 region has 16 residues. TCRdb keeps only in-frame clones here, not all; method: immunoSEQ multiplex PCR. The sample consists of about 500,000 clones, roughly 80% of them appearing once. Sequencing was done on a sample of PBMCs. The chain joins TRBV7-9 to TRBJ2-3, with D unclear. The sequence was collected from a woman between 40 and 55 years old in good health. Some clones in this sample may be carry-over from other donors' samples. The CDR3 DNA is TGTGCCAGCAGCTACGTATCAGGCCAGAGCACAGATACGCAGTATTTT. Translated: CASSYVSGQSTDTQYF.